What follows are 29 T cell receptor beta chains derived from one specimen sequenced in a study of blood T cell repertoires in COVID-19. Some clones are missing from TCRdb's copy, which holds only in-frame ones; the method was immunoSEQ multiplex PCR. The sample carries roughly 15,000 clones, about nine tenths recorded once. Sequenced sample: peripheral blood. These receptors all come from a man aged 45-65 years with active COVID-19.

The gene calls are TRBV15 and TRBJ2-3; 11 bases line up with TRBD1. The CDR3 runs to 22 residues. The germline CDR1 and CDR2 sequences are LNHNV and YYDKDF (reference sequence). Trimming removed 3 bases from V and 4 bases from J; junction bases left unmatched: 24. CDR3 DNA: TGTGCCACCAGCAGTTTCATGGGAGCCGGGACAGGGGGTTTTCCCGGGGCAGATACGCAGTATTTT. Translated, it gives CATSSFMGAGTGGFPGADTQYF.

This clone was counted once. The V and J genes are TRBV5-6 and TRBJ2-3; 12 nucleotides align to TRBD2. CDR3 length: 17 residues. The V segment lost 5 bases and the J segment 0 bases; nucleotides outside the gene matches: 7. CDR1 SGHDT and CDR2 YYEEEE come from the germline V gene. The CDR3 nucleotides are TGTGCCAGCAGGTGGACTAGCGGGGCCCTGAGCACAGATACGCAGTATTTT. Translating gives CASRWTSGALSTDTQYF.

J is TRBJ1-1 and V is TRBV7-2, with TRBD1 matching 9 bases. Germline lookup yields CDR1 SGHTA and CDR2 FQGNSA. V trimming: 5 bases; J trimming: 11 bases; junction bases outside the gene matches: 12. The CDR3 has 14 amino acids. CDR3 region: CASSPNPGTGRAFF. The CDR3 DNA follows: TGTGCCAGCAGCCCCAATCCCGGGACAGGGAGGGCTTTCTTT.

The chain carries TRBV19 and TRBJ1-3; D gene unclear. Germline CDR1 reads LNHDA; CDR2 reads SQIVND (reference sequence). Trimming took off 5 bases at V and 4 bases at J, with 9 bases between the two ends. This CDR3 is built from 13 residues. The DNA for the CDR3 is TGTGCCAGTAGTGAATTCGCGGGAAACACCATATATTTT. It yields the protein CASSEFAGNTIYF.

J is TRBJ1-2 and V is TRBV7-2, with D maybe TRBD1 (5 bases). In germline, CDR1 is SGHTA, CDR2 FQGNSA. This CDR3 has 14 residues. V was shortened by 0 bases and J by 8 bases, with 13 bases between the two germline ends. For the CDR3, the DNA is TGTGCCAGCAGCTTAGCGCCCACAGGTTTCGGCTACACCTTC. This sequence encodes CASSLAPTGFGYTF.

The CDR3 reads CASSQDDGRRTGELFF. CDR3 sequence (DNA): TGTGCCAGCAGCCAAGACGACGGGAGACGGACCGGGGAGCTGTTTTTT. The rearrangement joins TRBV3-1 (or the pseudogene TRBV3-2) to TRBJ2-2; D possibly corresponds to TRBD2 (6 bases). From germline, CDR1 is LGHDT and CDR2 YNNKEL (reference sequence). This CDR3 is built from 16 residues. The V gene lost 0 bases and the J gene lost 5 bases, with 13 bases spanning the gap.

The chain recombines TRBV18 with TRBJ2-7; no firm D call. Germline V lookup: CDR1 KGHSH, CDR2 LQKENI. V lost 2 bases to trimming and J lost 2 bases, with 19 bases between them. The CDR3 spans 17 residues. The CDR3 loop is CASSPGLSRGNAYEQYF. The DNA of the CDR3 is TGTGCCAGCTCACCAGGTCTGAGCAGAGGAAATGCCTACGAGCAGTACTTC.

The chain couples TRBV7-6 to TRBJ2-5; the D gene is possibly TRBD2 (6 bases). The germline gives CDR1 SGHVS, CDR2 FNYEAQ. V was clipped by 3 bases and J by 7 bases, with 18 bases between them. The CDR3 sequence is 15 residues long. Written as DNA, the CDR3 is TGTGCCAGCAGCTTTAGAGGGACTGGCCTAGGGACCCAGTACTTC. Residues: CASSFRGTGLGTQYF.

This rearrangement joins TRBV29-1 to TRBJ2-3; D is undetermined. The CDR3 is made up of 13 amino acids. V lost 7 bases, J lost 6 bases, and 17 bases lay in between. Germline V gene data show CDR1 as SQVTM and CDR2 as ANQGSEA. CDR3 amino acids: CSGNPSGTDTQYF. The CDR3 nucleotides read TGCAGCGGAAACCCTTCGGGTACGGATACGCAGTATTTT.

This clone is a singleton in its sample. The rearrangement links TRBV7-9 to TRBJ2-7, with TRBD1 identical over 8 bases. Unmatched junction bases numbered 1, after V lost 3 bases and J lost 0 bases. This CDR3 comprises 14 residues. In germline, CDR1 is SEHNR, CDR2 FQNEAQ (reference sequence). The CDR3 sequence: CASSLGTGSYEQYF. The CDR3 nucleotides are TGTGCCAGCAGCTTGGGGACAGGCTCCTACGAGCAGTACTTC.

By sample fraction, this clone is medium-sized. This rearrangement joins TRBV16 to TRBJ2-1; TRBD2 aligns across 13 bases. Unmatched junction bases numbered 1, after V lost 2 bases and J lost 6 bases. The CDR3 contains 15 residues. In germline, CDR1 is KGHSY, CDR2 FQNENV. CDR3 bases: TGTGCCAGCAGCCAAGGGACTAGCGGGACCAATGAGCAGTTCTTC. Translation gives CASSQGTSGTNEQFF.

The DNA for the CDR3 is TGTGCCAGCAGCCTCCTATGGGGGGGCGACTCCTACAATGAGCAGTTCTTC. This codes for CASSLLWGGDSYNEQFF. This chain joins TRBV7-6 and TRBJ2-1; D is perhaps TRBD2 (7 bases). CDR3 length: 17 residues. Germline V lookup: CDR1 SGHVS, CDR2 FNYEAQ. The V gene lost 5 bases and the J gene lost 0 bases, with 17 bases spanning the gap.

The rearrangement joins TRBV27 to TRBJ1-2, with 7 bases fitting TRBD1. V shed 6 bases and J 7 bases; nucleotides not matched to a gene: 5. From germline, CDR1 is MNHEY and CDR2 SMNVEV (reference sequence). The CDR3 totals 12 residues. The CDR3 DNA reads as TGTGCCAGCAGAACAGGGGTGCGTGGCTACACCTTC. It is translated as CASRTGVRGYTF.

This rearrangement joins TRBV25-1 to TRBJ1-1, with a tentative D call TRBD1 (6 bases). Trimming left V 6 bases short and J 1 base short, with 15 bases between. Germline CDR1 is MGHDK and CDR2 is SYGVNS. This CDR3 contains 15 residues. This chain's CDR3 is CASSLRTEKNTEAFF. CDR3 in DNA: TGTGCCAGCAGCCTCAGGACAGAGAAGAACACTGAAGCTTTCTTT. Filled out from reference TRBV25-1 and TRBJ1-1, the complete variable domain reads EADIYQTPRYLVIGTGKKITLECSQTMGHDKMYWYQQDPGMELHLIHYSYGVNSTEKGDLSSESTVSRIRTEHFPLTLESARPSHTSQYLCASSLRTEKNTEAFFGQGTRLTVV.

This sequence joins TRBV11-2 and TRBJ2-1; D perhaps matches TRBD2 (6 bases). Trimming pared 5 bases from V and 10 bases from J, leaving 15 bases between. The germline V gene has CDR1 SGHAT and CDR2 FQNNGV. The length of the CDR3 is 13 residues. As DNA, the CDR3 is TGTGCCAGCAGCGATTGGAGGGGAGACGAGCAGTTCTTC. It yields the protein CASSDWRGDEQFF.

The chain combines TRBV11-3 with TRBJ1-1; TRBD1 agrees at 9 bases. CDR3 length: 14 amino acids. The V segment lost 8 bases and the J segment 1 base; nucleotides outside the gene matches: 5. From germline, CDR1 is SGHNT and CDR2 YENEEA. The CDR3 coding sequence is TGTGCCAGCTCCAGGACAGGGGCGAACACTGAAGCTTTCTTT. Its translation: CASSRTGANTEAFF. The complete variable domain, with remaining parts taken from reference TRBV11-3 and TRBJ1-1, reads EAGVVQSPRYKIIEKKQPVAFWCNPISGHNTLYWYLQNLGQGPELLIRYENEEAVDDSQLPKDRFSAERLKGVDSTLKIQPAELGDSAVYLCASSRTGANTEAFFGQGTRLTVV.

J is TRBJ1-1 and V is TRBV9; D gene uncertain. V lost 0 bases, J lost 4 bases, and 7 bases lay in between. The length of the CDR3 is 13 residues. Per germline, CDR1 SGDLS and CDR2 YYNGEE. CDR3 protein: CASSVARSTEAFF. The CDR3 DNA reads as TGTGCCAGCAGCGTAGCCCGGTCCACTGAAGCTTTCTTT.

V gene TRBV28 combines with J gene TRBJ2-3, with D hard to call. The V gene lost 6 bases and the J gene lost 2 bases, with 3 bases spanning the gap. The CDR3 length is 11 residues. CDR1 and CDR2 (germline): MDHEN, SYDVKM. In DNA form, the CDR3 reads TGTGCCAGCAGCCACACAGATACGCAGTATTTT. The encoded protein is CASSHTDTQYF.

By sample share, this clone is medium-sized. The CDR3 sequence is CASTQATNNQPQHF. In DNA, the CDR3 is TGTGCCAGTACCCAAGCCACTAACAATCAGCCCCAGCATTTT. The V and J genes are TRBV19 and TRBJ1-5, with unresolved D. The CDR3 covers 14 residues. V was cut by 7 bases and J by 3 bases, with 13 bases left in between. CDR1 is LNHDA, CDR2 SQIVND, per germline (reference sequence).

The chain has TRBV28 and TRBJ1-1; D perhaps matches TRBD1 (5 bases). Trimming took 1 base from V and 4 from J, leaving 13 bases between them. The germline CDR1 and CDR2 sequences are MDHEN and SYDVKM. This CDR3 has 15 amino acids. DNA for the CDR3: TGTGCCAGCAGTTTATCATGGGGAAGGGGCACTGAAGCTTTCTTT. It yields the protein CASSLSWGRGTEAFF.

The chain recombines TRBV5-8 with TRBJ2-5, with TRBD2 identical over 7 bases. J gave up 4 bases and V 1 base, and 4 bases lay outside the gene matches. Per the germline V gene, CDR1 is SGHTS and CDR2 is YDEGEE. The CDR3 length is 14 residues. The CDR3 sequence is CASSLYSGGETQYF. In DNA, the CDR3 is TGTGCCAGCAGCTTGTACTCGGGGGGAGAGACCCAGTACTTC.

The rearrangement uses TRBV12-3 or TRBV12-4 and TRBJ2-5; D is possibly TRBD1 (5 bases). V was clipped by 1 base and J by 2 bases, with 5 bases between them. The CDR3 has 13 amino acids. This chain's CDR3 is CASSLGQQETQYF. CDR3 DNA: TGTGCCAGCAGTTTAGGACAGCAAGAGACCCAGTACTTC.

The chain carries TRBV5-4 and TRBJ2-3; no clear D. Trimming pared 0 bases from V and 6 bases from J, leaving 8 bases between. The CDR3 length is 13 residues. The germline V gene has CDR1 SGHNT and CDR2 YYREEE (reference sequence). CDR3 amino acids: CASSLAGRDTQYF. The CDR3 DNA follows: TGTGCCAGCAGCTTGGCCGGCAGGGATACGCAGTATTTT.

The V gene is TRBV5-6, the J gene TRBJ2-7, with TRBD1 as a possible D gene (5 bases). Looked up from germline, CDR1 is SGHDT and CDR2 is YYEEEE. The CDR3 has 13 amino acids. V lost 0 bases and J 5 bases, leaving 9 bases between the germline ends. Here the CDR3 DNA reads TGTGCCAGCAGCTTGGGGACACGGGACGAGCAGTACTTC. It yields the protein CASSLGTRDEQYF.

This rearrangement joins TRBV6-1 to TRBJ2-1, with 14 bases fitting TRBD2. Germline lookup yields CDR1 MNHNS and CDR2 SASEGT. Losses at the gene ends were 1 base for V and 8 bases for J; bases not matched to a gene: 7. The CDR3 covers 17 residues. The CDR3 region has the DNA TGTGCCAGCAGTGAAGGGGGACTAGCGGGAGTAAGGGATGAGCAGTTCTTC. This gives the protein CASSEGGLAGVRDEQFF.

The rearrangement joins TRBV30 to TRBJ1-1; D is possibly TRBD1 (5 bases). Trimming took 1 base from V and 10 from J, leaving 16 bases between them. Germline V gene data show CDR1 as GTSNPN and CDR2 as SVGIG (reference sequence). CDR3 length: 13 residues. As DNA, the CDR3 is TGTGCCTGGAGTGATGGGGCAGGGAAGTTAGCTTTCTTT. Protein sequence: CAWSDGAGKLAFF. Complete variable domain (other parts from reference TRBV30 and TRBJ1-1): SQTIHQWPATLVQPVGSPLSLECTVEGTSNPNLYWYRQAAGRGLQLLFYSVGIGQISSEVPQNLSASRPQDRQFILSSKKLLLSDSGFYLCAWSDGAGKLAFFGQGTRLTVV.

CDR3 sequence: CASSESSRRGGPYEQYF. CDR3 sequence (DNA): TGTGCCAGCAGTGAATCCTCCCGGAGGGGTGGGCCCTACGAGCAGTACTTC. V and J are TRBV6-1 and TRBJ2-7; D is possibly TRBD2 (6 bases). Germline assignment: CDR1 MNHNS and CDR2 SASEGT. The CDR3 consists of 17 residues. The V end lost 2 bases, the J end lost 2 bases, and 19 bases lay between the germline ends.

The J gene is TRBJ2-3, the V gene TRBV9; D is unresolved. This CDR3 has 15 residues. With 2 bases removed from V and 0 bases from J, the gap between germline ends came to 10 bases. Germline CDR1 reads SGDLS; CDR2 reads YYNGEE. The CDR3 sequence is CASSVSEYSTDTQYF. Here the CDR3 DNA reads TGTGCCAGCAGCGTCAGCGAATATAGCACAGATACGCAGTATTTT. Filled out from reference TRBV9 and TRBJ2-3, the complete variable domain reads DSGVTQTPKHLITATGQRVTLRCSPRSGDLSVYWYQQSLDQGLQFLIQYYNGEERAKGNILERFSAQQFPDLHSELNLSSLELGDSALYFCASSVSEYSTDTQYFGPGTRLTVL.

The chain combines TRBV7-9 with TRBJ1-2; 7 nucleotides match TRBD1. This CDR3 contains 16 residues. With 1 base clipped from V and 0 bases from J, the junction kept 5 bases outside the gene matches. CDR1 SEHNR and CDR2 FQNEAQ come from the germline V gene (reference sequence). CDR3 sequence reads: CASSLGQGTANYGYTF. The CDR3 DNA sequence: TGTGCCAGCAGCTTAGGACAGGGAACGGCTAACTATGGCTACACCTTC.